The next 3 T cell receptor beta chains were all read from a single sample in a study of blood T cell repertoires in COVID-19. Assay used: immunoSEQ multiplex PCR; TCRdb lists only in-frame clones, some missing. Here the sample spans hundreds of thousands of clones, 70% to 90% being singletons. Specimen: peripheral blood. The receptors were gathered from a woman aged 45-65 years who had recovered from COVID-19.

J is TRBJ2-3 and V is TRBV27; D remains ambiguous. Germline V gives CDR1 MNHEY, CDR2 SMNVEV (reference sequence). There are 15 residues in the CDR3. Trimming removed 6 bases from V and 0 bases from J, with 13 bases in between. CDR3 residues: CASSPSPSSTDTQYF. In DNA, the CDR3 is TGTGCCAGCAGCCCGAGCCCTTCTAGCACAGATACGCAGTATTTT.

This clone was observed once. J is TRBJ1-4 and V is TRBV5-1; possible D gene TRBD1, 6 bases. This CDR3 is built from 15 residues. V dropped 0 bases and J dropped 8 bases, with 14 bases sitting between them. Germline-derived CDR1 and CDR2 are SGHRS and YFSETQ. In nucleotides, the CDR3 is TGCGCCAGCAGCTTGGGAGCAGGGGATTTCGAAAAACTGTTTTTT. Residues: CASSLGAGDFEKLFF.

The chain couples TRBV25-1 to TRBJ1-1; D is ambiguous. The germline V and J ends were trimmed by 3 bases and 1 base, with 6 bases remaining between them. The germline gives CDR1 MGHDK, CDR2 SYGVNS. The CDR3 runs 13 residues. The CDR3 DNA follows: TGTGCCAGCAGTGAGCGTCAGAACACTGAAGCTTTCTTT. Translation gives CASSERQNTEAFF.